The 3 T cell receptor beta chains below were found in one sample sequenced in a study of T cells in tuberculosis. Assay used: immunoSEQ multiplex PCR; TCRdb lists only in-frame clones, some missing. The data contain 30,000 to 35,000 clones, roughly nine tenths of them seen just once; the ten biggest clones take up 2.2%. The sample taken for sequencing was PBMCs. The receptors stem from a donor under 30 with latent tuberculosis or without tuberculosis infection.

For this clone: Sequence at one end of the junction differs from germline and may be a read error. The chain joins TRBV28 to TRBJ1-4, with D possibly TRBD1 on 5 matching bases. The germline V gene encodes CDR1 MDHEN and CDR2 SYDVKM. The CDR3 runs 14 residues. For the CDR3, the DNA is TGTGCCAGCAGTCTATGGGGGGGGTATGAAAAACTGTTTTTT. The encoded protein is CASSLWGGYEKLFF.

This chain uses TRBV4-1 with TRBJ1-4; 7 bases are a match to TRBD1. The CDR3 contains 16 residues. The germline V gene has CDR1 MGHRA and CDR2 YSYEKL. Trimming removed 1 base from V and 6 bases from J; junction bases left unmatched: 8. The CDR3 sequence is CASSQAGGRLDEKLFF. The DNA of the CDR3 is TGCGCCAGCAGCCAAGCAGGGGGTAGGCTGGATGAAAAACTGTTTTTT.

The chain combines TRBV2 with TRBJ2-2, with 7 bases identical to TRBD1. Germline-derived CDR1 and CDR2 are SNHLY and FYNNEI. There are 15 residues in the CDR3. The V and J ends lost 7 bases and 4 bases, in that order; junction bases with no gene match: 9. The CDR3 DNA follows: TGTGCCAGCACCAGGACAGGCTCCATCACCGGGGAGCTGTTTTTT. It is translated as CASTRTGSITGELFF.